The 26 T cell receptor beta chains in this list originate from one sample, sequenced in a study of beta chain features in type 1 diabetes listed by TCRdb under 2018. Library method: the immunoSEQ multiplex PCR assay. The entire amount of isolated RNA was reverse transcribed using the High Capacity cDNA Reverse Transcription Kit, so the sequenced TCRB transcripts were expressed ones. The clones in this table, taken by TCRdb from immuneACCESS, are in-frame only. Not every clone is retained; where verified, under half of the shortfall comes from an unresolved V gene, and the cause of the rest is unknown. Here the sample has about 470,000 clones; 30% occur a single time. The ten largest clonotypes hold almost 0.065% of the sample. Sequencing was done on a sample of naive CD4+ T cells from blood. In light of the paper, this sample's cell subset or site label describes: true naive CD4+ T cells. The receptors stem from a man between 18 and 35 years old in good health.

This clone was observed a handful of times. The chain combines TRBV2 with TRBJ1-5, with no clear D. CDR1 and CDR2 (germline): SNHLY, FYNNEI. This CDR3 comprises 12 residues. Trimming took off 11 bases at V and 2 bases at J, with 10 bases between the two ends. The CDR3 DNA reads as TGTGCCGGATCGTCGGGCAATCAGCCCCAGCATTTT. It is translated as CAGSSGNQPQHF.

The rearrangement uses TRBV7-9 and TRBJ2-7; no clear D. The CDR3 is 13 residues long. Trimming pared 3 bases from V and 2 bases from J, leaving 8 bases between. Germline V gene lookup returns CDR1 SEHNR and CDR2 FQNEAQ (reference sequence). For the CDR3, the DNA is TGTGCCAGCAGCTTCTCCGGTCCCTACGAGCAGTACTTC. Translation: CASSFSGPYEQYF.

V is TRBV5-4 and J is TRBJ2-5; D remains unclear. CDR3 length: 13 amino acids. The ends were cut back, 4 bases at V and 5 bases at J, with 12 bases in the middle. Germline V lookup: CDR1 SGHNT, CDR2 YYREEE (reference sequence). In DNA, the CDR3 is TGTGCCAGCAGCATCGGCCCCTCCGAGACCCAGTACTTC. Translated, it gives CASSIGPSETQYF.

This clone was picked up a small number of times. The chain is built from TRBV18 and TRBJ2-3, with D hard to call. This CDR3 has 13 residues. Looked up from germline, CDR1 is KGHSH and CDR2 is LQKENI. Trimming cost V 3 bases and J 2 bases, with 6 bases left between them. The DNA of the CDR3 is TGTGCCAGCTCACCCTACTTCACAGATACGCAGTATTTT. Its translation: CASSPYFTDTQYF.

For the CDR3, the DNA is TGCAGCGGTTTGGGACAGGGAATCACAGATACGCAGTATTTT. The encoded protein is CSGLGQGITDTQYF. V is TRBV29-1 and J is TRBJ2-3, with 9 bases aligning to TRBD1. V shed 7 bases, J shed 2 bases, and the junction held 7 bases outside the gene matches. The CDR3 is 14 residues long. Germline assignment: CDR1 SQVTM and CDR2 ANQGSEA.

The chain carries TRBV28 and TRBJ2-3; D is ambiguous. V was shortened by 1 base and J by 7 bases, with 3 bases between the two germline ends. Germline values: CDR1 MDHEN, CDR2 SYDVKM. The CDR3 spans 11 residues. This chain's CDR3 is CASSLLNTQYF. The CDR3 bases are TGTGCCAGCAGTTTATTGAATACGCAGTATTTT.

V usage is TRBV10-3 and J usage is TRBJ2-6; possible D gene TRBD1, 6 bases. Germline lookup yields CDR1 ENHRY and CDR2 SYGVKD. There are 15 residues in the CDR3. Trimming took off 6 bases at V and 1 base at J, with 10 bases between the two ends. The CDR3 loop reads CAISLDSSGANVLTF. The CDR3 DNA reads as TGTGCCATCAGCCTGGACAGTTCTGGGGCCAACGTCCTGACTTTC.

V and J are TRBV9 and TRBJ2-1, with a tentative D call TRBD2 (5 bases). Germline CDR1 SGDLS, CDR2 YYNGEE. CDR3 length: 14 residues. V dropped 0 bases and J dropped 3 bases, with 7 bases sitting between them. The CDR3 DNA follows: TGTGCCAGCAGCGTAGGTAGCGTCTACAATGAGCAGTTCTTC. It codes for CASSVGSVYNEQFF. Variable domain in full (rest from reference TRBV9 and TRBJ2-1): DSGVTQTPKHLITATGQRVTLRCSPRSGDLSVYWYQQSLDQGLQFLIQYYNGEERAKGNILERFSAQQFPDLHSELNLSSLELGDSALYFCASSVGSVYNEQFFGPGTRLTVL.

A remark on this clone: Compared with germline, one end of the junction differs, possibly owing to a read error. The chain recombines TRBV28 with TRBJ2-5; D is perhaps TRBD2 (6 bases). Germline CDR1 is MDHEN and CDR2 is SYDVKM. The CDR3 extends over 16 amino acids. CDR3 DNA sequence: TGTGCCAGCAGTTCCCTACTCGGGACTGTACAAGAGGCCCAGTACTTC. It translates to CASSSLLGTVQEAQYF.

This chain joins TRBV7-6 and TRBJ2-7; D is undetermined. The length of the CDR3 is 11 residues. V was pared by 1 base and J by 7 bases, with 5 bases between. The germline gives CDR1 SGHVS, CDR2 FNYEAQ. CDR3 residues: CASSLGVEQYF. CDR3 sequence (DNA): TGTGCCAGCAGCTTAGGCGTGGAGCAGTACTTC.

The chain links TRBV10-3 to TRBJ1-1; the D gene is possibly TRBD1 (6 bases). Trimming removed 4 bases at V and 3 bases at J, with 9 bases between. The V gene's germline CDR1 is ENHRY and CDR2 SYGVKD. The CDR3 length is 13 residues. The CDR3 DNA sequence: TGTGCCATCAGTGCTGGGGGCCACACTGAAGCTTTCTTT. This gives the protein CAISAGGHTEAFF.

The chain employs TRBV7-2 and TRBJ2-5, with D unclear. Trimming cost V 2 bases and J 5 bases, with 12 bases left between them. The CDR3 sequence is 14 residues long. The germline V gene has CDR1 SGHTA and CDR2 FQGNSA. CDR3 loop: CASSLRANPETQYF. CDR3 DNA: TGTGCCAGCAGCTTAAGAGCAAACCCGGAGACCCAGTACTTC.

This clone was counted a single time. The V gene is TRBV19, the J gene TRBJ2-1, with unresolved D. Trimming removed 2 bases from V and 0 bases from J, with 8 bases in between. The CDR3 covers 15 residues. In germline, CDR1 is LNHDA, CDR2 SQIVND (reference sequence). CDR3 DNA: TGTGCCAGTAGTATAAAGGTTTTCTCCTACAATGAGCAGTTCTTC. It codes for CASSIKVFSYNEQFF.

The rearrangement links TRBV5-1 to TRBJ2-5, with 7 nucleotides matching TRBD2. This CDR3 has 14 residues. V shed 4 bases, J shed 2 bases, and the junction held 5 bases outside the gene matches. Germline values: CDR1 SGHRS, CDR2 YFSETQ. The CDR3 nucleotides are TGCGCCAGCAGCCCAGGACTAGGACAAGAGACCCAGTACTTC. This gives the protein CASSPGLGQETQYF.

This clone occurred a few times. CDR3 in DNA: TGCAGCGTTGGAGGGTTCAGGTCTGAAGCTTTCTTT. Translating it yields CSVGGFRSEAFF. The chain links TRBV29-1 to TRBJ1-1; D is unclear. V dropped 4 bases and J dropped 6 bases, with 12 bases sitting between them. The CDR3 runs 12 residues. Germline CDR1 and CDR2: SQVTM and ANQGSEA.

The gene calls are TRBV5-1 and TRBJ2-6, with D unclear. Trimming took off 1 base at V and 2 bases at J, with 7 bases between the two ends. The CDR3 extends over 15 amino acids. Germline V gene lookup returns CDR1 SGHRS and CDR2 YFSETQ. As DNA, the CDR3 is TGCGCCAGCAGCTTGAACCGGGCTGGGGCCAACGTCCTGACTTTC. It encodes CASSLNRAGANVLTF.

This clone has just a few counts. The chain recombines TRBV30 with TRBJ1-1, with D maybe TRBD1 (6 bases). The V end was cut by 2 bases, the J end by 3 bases, with 13 bases between. The germline CDR1 and CDR2 sequences are GTSNPN and SVGIG (reference sequence). This CDR3 spans 14 amino acids. CDR3 in amino acids: CAWSPPGAYTEAFF. CDR3 nucleotides: TGTGCCTGGAGTCCTCCAGGGGCGTACACTGAAGCTTTCTTT.

This clone was counted between two and nine times. The rearrangement joins TRBV7-2 to TRBJ1-2; a weak D match, TRBD1 (6 bases). Trimming removed 5 bases at V and 0 bases at J, with 13 bases between. Per germline, CDR1 SGHTA and CDR2 FQGNSA. This CDR3 contains 15 residues. CDR3 loop: CASSDTGHSNYGYTF. DNA for the CDR3: TGTGCCAGCAGCGACACGGGACATTCTAACTATGGCTACACCTTC.

This sequence joins TRBV2 and TRBJ2-3; 7 bases are a match to TRBD2. Trimming cost V 11 bases and J 6 bases; bases outside gene matches: 5. CDR1 SNHLY and CDR2 FYNNEI come from the germline V gene. The CDR3 length is 11 residues. CDR3 in DNA: TGTGCCGGACTAGTTGTCGATACGCAGTATTTT. This sequence encodes CAGLVVDTQYF.

The chain employs TRBV4-1 and TRBJ2-1; TRBD2 agrees at 10 bases. The CDR3 totals 15 residues. V was pared by 5 bases and J by 4 bases, with 5 bases of the junction left unmatched. Germline CDR1 and CDR2: MGHRA and YSYEKL. This CDR3 is CASSSLAGAYNEQFF. The CDR3 nucleotides read TGCGCCAGCAGCAGCCTAGCGGGGGCATACAATGAGCAGTTCTTC.

This clone was found many times. CDR3 bases: TGTGCCAGCAGCCCGCGACTAGCGGGAGTGGGCGCAGATACGCAGTATTTT. As protein: CASSPRLAGVGADTQYF. The chain employs TRBV7-2 and TRBJ2-3, with 12 nucleotides matching TRBD2. CDR3 size: 17 residues. V trimming: 5 bases; J trimming: 4 bases; junction bases outside the gene matches: 10. CDR1 and CDR2 (germline): SGHTA, FQGNSA.

The chain couples TRBV29-1 to TRBJ2-5; D uncertain. CDR1 and CDR2 (germline): SQVTM, ANQGSEA. V was cut by 4 bases and J by 1 base, with 10 bases left in between. The CDR3 contains 13 residues. The CDR3 region is CSVAAGIQETQYF. CDR3 DNA: TGCAGCGTTGCCGCTGGAATCCAAGAGACCCAGTACTTC.

This clone was counted only a few times. The chain employs TRBV14 and TRBJ2-3; D is possibly TRBD1 (6 bases). The CDR3 contains 15 residues. Trimming cost V 2 bases and J 2 bases, with 11 bases left between them. Per the germline V gene, CDR1 is SGHDN and CDR2 is FVKESK. CDR3 in DNA: TGTGCCAGCAGCCAAAGGACAGTCTCCACAGATACGCAGTATTTT. This codes for CASSQRTVSTDTQYF.

This clone was seen more than once but under ten times. The chain uses TRBV5-1 and TRBJ2-5; D is possibly TRBD2 (5 bases). CDR1 and CDR2 from the germline V gene are SGHRS and YFSETQ. V lost 1 base, J lost 1 base, and 8 bases lay in between. CDR3 size: 14 residues. The CDR3 DNA reads TGCGCCAGCAGCTTGACGGACTCCCAAGAGACCCAGTACTTC. Its protein product is CASSLTDSQETQYF.

The chain recombines TRBV5-1 with TRBJ2-3; the match to TRBD2 covers 12 bases. Germline trimming cut 3 bases from V and 4 bases from J; bases unmatched to any gene: 15. This CDR3 has 19 residues. In germline, CDR1 is SGHRS, CDR2 YFSETQ. For the CDR3, the DNA is TGCGCCAGCAGCTCTACGGGACTAGCGGGCGCCCTCGAGGCAGATACGCAGTATTTT. Translated, it gives CASSSTGLAGALEADTQYF.

V usage is TRBV28 and J usage is TRBJ1-2; 7 nucleotides match TRBD1. The CDR3 runs to 12 residues. Germline assignment: CDR1 MDHEN and CDR2 SYDVKM. After removal of 7 bases from V and 8 bases from J, the junction contained 7 bases not matched to a gene. CDR3 sequence (DNA): TGTGCCAGCACCATTTGGGACAGCGGCTACACCTTC. Its translation: CASTIWDSGYTF.